This is a list of T cell receptor beta chains from one sample in a study of blood T cell repertoires in COVID-19. The protocol was immunoSEQ multiplex PCR, while the TCRdb copy is restricted to in-frame clones and leaves out a portion. Among tens of thousands of clones listed, approximately 78% were seen once. Sequencing was done on a sample of peripheral blood. These receptors all stem from a human donor with acute or convalescent COVID-19. The donor label of this sample is uncertain. Each CDR3 is given with its conserved first and last residue. The order of the fields is V gene, CDR3 length, D gene, J gene, clone size, CDR3 protein, CDR3 DNA. D genes are given only for firm matches. A clone size is listed for some rows: how often the clone was seen (once, few, many), or a class if it is expanded.

V gene: TRBV7-2
CDR3 length: 14
D gene: .
J gene: TRBJ2-7
clone size: .
CDR3 protein: CASSSRGFGYEQYF
CDR3 DNA: TGTGCCAGCAGCTCCCGCGGGTTTGGCTACGAGCAGTACTTC

V gene: TRBV18
CDR3 length: 13
D gene: TRBD1
J gene: TRBJ1-2
clone size: .
CDR3 protein: CASSPDRDYGYTF
CDR3 DNA: TGTGCCAGCTCACCAGACAGGGATTATGGCTACACCTTC

V gene: TRBV28
CDR3 length: 17
D gene: .
J gene: TRBJ1-1
clone size: .
CDR3 protein: CASSLHLSGTGNTEAFF
CDR3 DNA: TGTGCCAGCAGTTTACACTTAAGCGGGACGGGGAACACTGAAGCTTTCTTT

V gene: TRBV18
CDR3 length: 13
D gene: .
J gene: TRBJ2-1
clone size: .
CDR3 protein: CASSPGIYNEQFF
CDR3 DNA: TGTGCCAGCTCACCCGGGATTTACAATGAGCAGTTCTTC

V gene: TRBV5-5
CDR3 length: 15
D gene: .
J gene: TRBJ2-3
clone size: .
CDR3 protein: CASSFGGSSTDTQYF
CDR3 DNA: TGTGCCAGCAGCTTTGGGGGGTCTAGCACAGATACGCAGTATTTT

V gene: TRBV19
CDR3 length: 15
D gene: TRBD2
J gene: TRBJ2-1
clone size: .
CDR3 protein: CASRLAGGPNNEQFF
CDR3 DNA: TGTGCCAGCCGCCTAGCGGGAGGGCCGAACAATGAGCAGTTCTTC

V gene: TRBV10-3
CDR3 length: 12
D gene: .
J gene: TRBJ1-2
clone size: .
CDR3 protein: CAISESEGGYTF
CDR3 DNA: TGTGCCATCAGTGAGTCGGAGGGCGGCTACACCTTC

V gene: TRBV9
CDR3 length: 14
D gene: TRBD2
J gene: TRBJ2-1
clone size: .
CDR3 protein: CASSMWGGYNEQFF
CDR3 DNA: TGTGCCAGCAGCATGTGGGGGGGCTACAATGAGCAGTTCTTC

V gene: TRBV19
CDR3 length: 15
D gene: TRBD1
J gene: TRBJ1-2
clone size: .
CDR3 protein: CASRTQGSTNYGYTF
CDR3 DNA: TGTGCCAGTAGGACACAGGGGAGTACTAACTATGGCTACACCTTC

V gene: TRBV6-5
CDR3 length: 14
D gene: TRBD2
J gene: TRBJ2-7
clone size: .
CDR3 protein: CASTTGGFNYEQYF
CDR3 DNA: TGTGCCAGCACAACGGGGGGATTTAATTACGAGCAGTACTTC

V gene: TRBV2
CDR3 length: 14
D gene: TRBD1
J gene: TRBJ2-2
clone size: .
CDR3 protein: CASSRDSDTGELFF
CDR3 DNA: TGTGCCAGCAGCCGGGACAGCGACACCGGGGAGCTGTTTTTT

V gene: TRBV5-1
CDR3 length: 13
D gene: .
J gene: TRBJ2-2
clone size: .
CDR3 protein: CASSLVESGELFF
CDR3 DNA: TGCGCCAGCAGCTTGGTTGAGTCCGGGGAGCTGTTTTTT

V gene: TRBV4-3
CDR3 length: 15
D gene: TRBD2
J gene: TRBJ2-3
clone size: .
CDR3 protein: CASSQSSGGADTQYF
CDR3 DNA: TGCGCCAGCAGCCAATCTAGCGGGGGGGCAGATACGCAGTATTTT

V gene: TRBV5-6
CDR3 length: 15
D gene: TRBD2
J gene: TRBJ2-7
clone size: .
CDR3 protein: CASSIIDGGAPEQYF
CDR3 DNA: TGTGCCAGCAGCATCATAGACGGGGGGGCTCCCGAGCAGTACTTC

V gene: TRBV5-1
CDR3 length: 13
D gene: TRBD1
J gene: TRBJ2-1
clone size: .
CDR3 protein: CASSLQGAGEQFF
CDR3 DNA: TGCGCCAGCAGCTTACAGGGGGCTGGGGAGCAGTTCTTC

V gene: TRBV21-1
CDR3 length: 19
D gene: .
J gene: TRBJ2-1
clone size: once
CDR3 protein: CASSNDRHSHCTLYNEQFF
CDR3 DNA: TGTGCCAGCAGCAACGACAGACACTCTCACTGTACCTTGTACAATGAGCAGTTCTTC

V gene: TRBV5-4
CDR3 length: 17
D gene: .
J gene: TRBJ2-7
clone size: .
CDR3 protein: CASSLGPLVAASYEQYF
CDR3 DNA: TGTGCCAGCAGCTTGGGTCCCCTGGTAGCGGCCTCCTACGAGCAGTACTTC

V gene: TRBV9
CDR3 length: 16
D gene: TRBD2
J gene: TRBJ2-5
clone size: once
CDR3 protein: CASSVGTGGRLETQYF
CDR3 DNA: TGTGCCAGCAGCGTAGGGACGGGAGGGCGGTTAGAGACCCAGTACTTC

V gene: TRBV3-1/TRBV3-2
CDR3 length: 19
D gene: TRBD1
J gene: TRBJ2-7
clone size: .
CDR3 protein: CASSQGSRWSRGRNDEQYF
CDR3 DNA: TGTGCCAGCAGCCAAGGAAGTCGGTGGAGCAGGGGGCGAAATGACGAGCAGTACTTC

V gene: TRBV2
CDR3 length: 14
D gene: TRBD1
J gene: TRBJ1-1
clone size: .
CDR3 protein: CASSEGQLNTEAFF
CDR3 DNA: TGTGCCAGCAGTGAGGGACAGCTGAACACTGAAGCTTTCTTT

V gene: TRBV2
CDR3 length: 14
D gene: TRBD2
J gene: TRBJ2-3
clone size: .
CDR3 protein: CASQTSGVGDTQYF
CDR3 DNA: TGTGCCAGCCAGACTAGCGGGGTCGGAGATACGCAGTATTTT

V gene: TRBV6-2/TRBV6-3
CDR3 length: 18
D gene: TRBD1
J gene: TRBJ2-3
clone size: .
CDR3 protein: CASSYSLGQRLLTDTQYF
CDR3 DNA: TGTGCCAGCAGTTACTCCTTGGGACAGCGTTTACTCACAGATACGCAGTATTTT

V gene: TRBV6-5
CDR3 length: 13
D gene: .
J gene: TRBJ1-2
clone size: .
CDR3 protein: CASSRLVEGGYTF
CDR3 DNA: TGTGCCAGCAGCCGACTCGTGGAGGGGGGCTACACCTTC

V gene: TRBV12-3/TRBV12-4
CDR3 length: 13
D gene: TRBD1
J gene: TRBJ1-1
clone size: few
CDR3 protein: CASSQGENTEAFF
CDR3 DNA: TGTGCCAGCAGTCAGGGGGAGAACACTGAAGCTTTCTTT

V gene: TRBV7-6
CDR3 length: 15
D gene: .
J gene: TRBJ2-3
clone size: .
CDR3 protein: CASSPPSSVTDTQYF
CDR3 DNA: TGTGCCAGCAGCCCTCCGAGTAGCGTCACAGATACGCAGTATTTT

V gene: TRBV15
CDR3 length: 14
D gene: TRBD2
J gene: TRBJ2-5
clone size: .
CDR3 protein: CATSIEAGQETQYF
CDR3 DNA: TGTGCCACCAGCATTGAAGCGGGGCAAGAGACCCAGTACTTC

V gene: TRBV3-1/TRBV3-2
CDR3 length: 14
D gene: TRBD1
J gene: TRBJ1-2
clone size: once
CDR3 protein: CASSQGTGGSGYTF
CDR3 DNA: TGTGCCAGCAGCCAAGGGACAGGGGGGAGCGGCTACACCTTC

V gene: TRBV7-2
CDR3 length: 13
D gene: TRBD1
J gene: TRBJ1-2
clone size: .
CDR3 protein: CASSHSQGAGYTF
CDR3 DNA: TGTGCCAGCAGCCACTCTCAGGGGGCCGGCTACACCTTC

V gene: TRBV19
CDR3 length: 15
D gene: TRBD1
J gene: TRBJ1-1
clone size: .
CDR3 protein: CASNPGQGVNTEAFF
CDR3 DNA: TGTGCCAGTAACCCTGGACAGGGCGTGAACACTGAAGCTTTCTTT

V gene: TRBV27
CDR3 length: 15
D gene: TRBD1
J gene: TRBJ1-1
clone size: once
CDR3 protein: CASRIQGTMNTEAFF
CDR3 DNA: TGTGCCAGCAGAATACAGGGGACCATGAACACTGAAGCTTTCTTT

V gene: TRBV7-2
CDR3 length: 13
D gene: .
J gene: TRBJ1-1
clone size: .
CDR3 protein: CASSLSEGAEAFF
CDR3 DNA: TGTGCCAGCAGCTTATCCGAAGGGGCTGAAGCTTTCTTT

V gene: TRBV4-1
CDR3 length: 16
D gene: TRBD1
J gene: TRBJ1-2
clone size: few
CDR3 protein: CASTSTGSEGISGYTF
CDR3 DNA: TGCGCCAGCACCTCGACAGGGAGTGAAGGAATTTCTGGCTACACCTTC

V gene: TRBV27
CDR3 length: 15
D gene: .
J gene: TRBJ2-2
clone size: .
CDR3 protein: CASTAGSRSTGELFF
CDR3 DNA: TGTGCCAGCACGGCGGGAAGTCGTAGCACCGGGGAGCTGTTTTTT

V gene: TRBV7-9
CDR3 length: 16
D gene: TRBD2
J gene: TRBJ2-1
clone size: .
CDR3 protein: CASSKLAGVLYNEQFF
CDR3 DNA: TGTGCCAGCAGCAAACTAGCGGGAGTGCTCTACAATGAGCAGTTCTTC

V gene: TRBV4-2
CDR3 length: 14
D gene: TRBD2
J gene: TRBJ2-3
clone size: .
CDR3 protein: CASSLGTRDPVPYF
CDR3 DNA: TGTGCCAGCAGCCTCGGGACTAGGGACCCAGTCCCGTATTTT

V gene: TRBV7-6
CDR3 length: 13
D gene: TRBD1
J gene: TRBJ1-2
clone size: .
CDR3 protein: CASREGASYGYTF
CDR3 DNA: TGTGCCAGCAGAGAGGGGGCGAGCTATGGCTACACCTTC

V gene: TRBV30
CDR3 length: 14
D gene: .
J gene: TRBJ1-2
clone size: .
CDR3 protein: CAWSAQWGTGGYTF
CDR3 DNA: TGTGCCTGGAGCGCTCAGTGGGGTACGGGGGGCTACACCTTC

V gene: TRBV28
CDR3 length: 15
D gene: .
J gene: TRBJ2-3
clone size: .
CDR3 protein: CASSPGGAGTDTQYF
CDR3 DNA: TGTGCCAGCAGTCCTGGGGGGGCAGGTACAGATACGCAGTATTTT

V gene: TRBV7-2
CDR3 length: 14
D gene: .
J gene: TRBJ1-6
clone size: .
CDR3 protein: CASSPTGGDSPLHF
CDR3 DNA: TGTGCCAGCAGCCCGACAGGAGGCGATTCACCCCTCCACTTT

V gene: TRBV6-5
CDR3 length: 13
D gene: .
J gene: TRBJ2-1
clone size: few
CDR3 protein: CASGQGNPNEQFF
CDR3 DNA: TGTGCCAGCGGGCAGGGTAACCCCAATGAGCAGTTCTTC

V gene: TRBV4-3
CDR3 length: 14
D gene: TRBD1
J gene: TRBJ1-1
clone size: .
CDR3 protein: CASSPQGAGTEAFF
CDR3 DNA: TGCGCCAGCAGCCCACAGGGGGCTGGCACTGAAGCTTTCTTT

V gene: TRBV27
CDR3 length: 16
D gene: TRBD1
J gene: TRBJ1-2
clone size: .
CDR3 protein: CASSPGGSRRYYGYTF
CDR3 DNA: TGTGCCAGCTCGCCAGGGGGCTCAAGGAGGTACTATGGCTACACCTTC

V gene: TRBV11-3
CDR3 length: 13
D gene: .
J gene: TRBJ2-5
clone size: .
CDR3 protein: CASSQGIQETQYF
CDR3 DNA: TGTGCCAGCAGCCAGGGTATACAAGAGACCCAGTACTTC

V gene: TRBV30
CDR3 length: 12
D gene: TRBD2
J gene: TRBJ2-7
clone size: .
CDR3 protein: CASSGNSYEQYF
CDR3 DNA: TGTGCCTCTAGCGGGAACTCCTACGAGCAGTACTTC

V gene: TRBV7-2
CDR3 length: 17
D gene: TRBD1
J gene: TRBJ1-1
clone size: .
CDR3 protein: CASSLRTGESSGTEAFF
CDR3 DNA: TGTGCCAGCAGCCTTCGGACAGGGGAGAGTTCGGGCACTGAAGCTTTCTTT

V gene: TRBV28
CDR3 length: 14
D gene: .
J gene: TRBJ1-2
clone size: .
CDR3 protein: CASSLTSVGYGYTF
CDR3 DNA: TGTGCCAGCAGTTTAACCTCGGTCGGCTATGGCTACACCTTC

V gene: TRBV7-2
CDR3 length: 13
D gene: .
J gene: TRBJ1-4
clone size: .
CDR3 protein: CASSLGTSEKLFF
CDR3 DNA: TGTGCCAGCAGCTTAGGGACTAGTGAAAAACTGTTTTTT

V gene: TRBV28
CDR3 length: 15
D gene: .
J gene: TRBJ1-3
clone size: .
CDR3 protein: CASSLYKGLEDPIYF
CDR3 DNA: TGTGCCAGCAGTTTATACAAGGGGCTAGAAGACCCCATATATTTT

V gene: TRBV7-3
CDR3 length: 12
D gene: .
J gene: TRBJ1-5
clone size: .
CDR3 protein: CASSLGQGPQHF
CDR3 DNA: TGTGCCAGCAGCTTAGGGCAGGGGCCCCAGCATTTT

V gene: TRBV13
CDR3 length: 13
D gene: .
J gene: TRBJ2-7
clone size: .
CDR3 protein: CASSSGASYEQYF
CDR3 DNA: TGTGCCAGCAGCTCCGGAGCCTCCTACGAGCAGTACTTC

V gene: TRBV11-1
CDR3 length: 14
D gene: .
J gene: TRBJ2-7
clone size: .
CDR3 protein: CASSLKRGTYEQYF
CDR3 DNA: TGTGCCAGCAGCTTGAAAAGGGGAACCTACGAGCAGTACTTC

V gene: TRBV4-3
CDR3 length: 15
D gene: .
J gene: TRBJ1-5
clone size: few
CDR3 protein: CASSQDSRGGQPQHF
CDR3 DNA: TGCGCCAGCAGCCAAGATTCGAGGGGGGGTCAGCCCCAGCATTTT